This T cell receptor (beta chain) was identified in a study of metastatic and nonmetastatic thyroid tumors. Study-wide points: Across blood and tumor, TCR beta diversity in malignant thyroid tumors was reportedly significantly higher than in benign nodules.

Trimming cost V 2 bases and J 5 bases, with 9 bases left between them. The CDR3 has 13 residues. Germline values: CDR1 KGHSH, CDR2 LQKENI. Authors' data handling: A papillary thyroid cancer distant-metastasis classifier was built from CDR3 differences across clinicopathological groups. TCRdb reanalyzed the PCR reads with MiXCR. TCRdb, not the authors, supplied the V and J calls. The sample gives some 25,000 clones, 13% of which show up once; 14% is in the top ten. Every patient underwent thyroid surgery untreated. This clone was counted ten times or more. The antigen is not known. The chain uses TRBV18 and TRBJ1-2; D is ambiguous. The TCR originated in a female donor with papillary thyroid cancer or a benign thyroid nodule (not recorded which). Some clones in this sample may be carry-over from other donors' samples. Sequencing was done on a sample of blood. The CDR3 loop reads CASSPEQVYGYTF. CDR3 coding DNA: TGTGCCAGCTCACCAGAGCAGGTTTATGGCTACACCTTC.